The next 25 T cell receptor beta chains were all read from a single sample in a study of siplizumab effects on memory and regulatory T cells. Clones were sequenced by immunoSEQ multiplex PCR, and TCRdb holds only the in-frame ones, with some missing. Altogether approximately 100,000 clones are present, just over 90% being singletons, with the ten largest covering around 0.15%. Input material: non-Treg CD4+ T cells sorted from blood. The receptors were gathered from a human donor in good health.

CDR3 DNA sequence: TGCGCCAGCAGCGTGAGAGATACGCAGTATTTT. This encodes CASSVRDTQYF. The V call is TRBV5-1, the J call TRBJ2-3; D unclear. The CDR3 has 11 amino acids. From germline, CDR1 is SGHRS and CDR2 YFSETQ. Trimming removed 4 bases at V and 5 bases at J, with 5 bases between. Based on the CDR3 plus reference TRBV5-1 and TRBJ2-3, the full variable domain is KAGVTQTPRYLIKTRGQQVTLSCSPISGHRSVSWYQQTPGQGLQFLFEYFSETQRNKGNFPGRFSGRQFSNSRSEMNVSTLELGDSALYLCASSVRDTQYFGPGTRLTVL.

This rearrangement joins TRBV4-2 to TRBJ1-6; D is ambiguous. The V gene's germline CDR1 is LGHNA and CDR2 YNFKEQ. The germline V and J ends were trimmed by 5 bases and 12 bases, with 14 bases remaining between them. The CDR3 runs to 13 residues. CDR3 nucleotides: TGTGCCAGCAGCTCCGGGATCAGCTTACCCCTCCACTTT. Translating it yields CASSSGISLPLHF.

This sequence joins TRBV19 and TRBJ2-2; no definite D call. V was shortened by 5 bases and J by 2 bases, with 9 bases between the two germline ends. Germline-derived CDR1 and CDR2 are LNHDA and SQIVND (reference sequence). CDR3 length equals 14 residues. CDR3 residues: CASSEIANTGELFF. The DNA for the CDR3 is TGTGCCAGTAGTGAGATAGCTAACACCGGGGAGCTGTTTTTT.

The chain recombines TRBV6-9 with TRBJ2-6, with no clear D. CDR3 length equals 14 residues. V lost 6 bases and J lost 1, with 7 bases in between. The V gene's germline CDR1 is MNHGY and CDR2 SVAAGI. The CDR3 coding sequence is TGTGCCAGCAGGCTGGTATCTGGGGCCAACGTCCTGACTTTC. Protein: CASRLVSGANVLTF.

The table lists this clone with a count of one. The CDR3 region is CASSFQQGLTYEQYF. The CDR3 nucleotides are TGTGCCAGCAGCTTCCAACAGGGGCTAACCTACGAGCAGTACTTC. The chain employs TRBV7-6 and TRBJ2-7; TRBD1 matches 7 bases. Germline values: CDR1 SGHVS, CDR2 FNYEAQ. Trimming took 3 bases from V and 2 from J; bases not matched to a gene: 7. This CDR3 has 15 residues. The full variable domain, with the rest looked up from reference TRBV7-6 and TRBJ2-7, is GAGVSQSPRYKVTKRGQDVALRCDPISGHVSLYWYRQALGQGPEFLTYFNYEAQQDKSGLPNDRFSAERPEGSISTLTIQRTEQRDSAMYRCASSFQQGLTYEQYFGPGTRLTVT.

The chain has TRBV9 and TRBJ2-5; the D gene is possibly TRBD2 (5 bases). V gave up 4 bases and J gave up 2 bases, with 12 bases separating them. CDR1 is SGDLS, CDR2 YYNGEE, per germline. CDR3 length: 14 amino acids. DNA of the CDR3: TGTGCCAGCAGCCCACTAGGGATACAAGAGACCCAGTACTTC. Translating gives CASSPLGIQETQYF.

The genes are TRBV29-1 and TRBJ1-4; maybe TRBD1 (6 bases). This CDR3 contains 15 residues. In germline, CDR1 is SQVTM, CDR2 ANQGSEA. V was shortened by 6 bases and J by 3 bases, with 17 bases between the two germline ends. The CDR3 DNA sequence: TGCAGCGTCGCCTATAACAGGGATTCTAATGAAAAACTGTTTTTT. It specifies CSVAYNRDSNEKLFF. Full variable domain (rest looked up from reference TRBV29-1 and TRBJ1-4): SAVISQKPSRDICQRGTSLTIQCQVDSQVTMMFWYRQQPGQSLTLIATANQGSEATYESGFVIDKFPISRPNLTFSTLTVSNMSPEDSSIYLCSVAYNRDSNEKLFFGSGTQLSVL.

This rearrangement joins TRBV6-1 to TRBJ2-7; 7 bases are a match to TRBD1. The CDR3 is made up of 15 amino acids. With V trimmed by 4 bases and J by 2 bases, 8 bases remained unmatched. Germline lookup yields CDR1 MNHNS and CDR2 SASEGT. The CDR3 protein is CASSVGTVIAYEQYF. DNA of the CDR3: TGTGCCAGCAGTGTCGGGACAGTAATAGCCTACGAGCAGTACTTC.

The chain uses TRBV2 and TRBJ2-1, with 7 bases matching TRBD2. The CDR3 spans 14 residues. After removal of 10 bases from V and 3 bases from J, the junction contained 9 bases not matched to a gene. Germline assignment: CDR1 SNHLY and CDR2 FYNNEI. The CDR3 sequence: CANLSGGGYNEQFF. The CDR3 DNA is TGTGCCAACCTAAGTGGGGGGGGCTACAATGAGCAGTTCTTC. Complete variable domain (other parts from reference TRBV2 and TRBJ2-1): EPEVTQTPSHQVTQMGQEVILRCVPISNHLYFYWYRQILGQKVEFLVSFYNNEISEKSEIFDDQFSVERPDGSNFTLKIRSTKLEDSAMYFCANLSGGGYNEQFFGPGTRLTVL.

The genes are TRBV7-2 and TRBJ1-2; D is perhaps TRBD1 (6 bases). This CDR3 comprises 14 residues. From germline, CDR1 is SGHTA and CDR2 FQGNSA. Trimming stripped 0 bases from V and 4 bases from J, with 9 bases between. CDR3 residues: CASSLAGQSYGYTF. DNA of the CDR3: TGTGCCAGCAGCTTAGCAGGACAGTCCTATGGCTACACCTTC.

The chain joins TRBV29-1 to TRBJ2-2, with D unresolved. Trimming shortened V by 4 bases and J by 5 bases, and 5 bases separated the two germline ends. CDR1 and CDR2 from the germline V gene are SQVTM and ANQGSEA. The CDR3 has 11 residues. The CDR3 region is CSVADTGELFF. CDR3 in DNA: TGCAGCGTTGCAGATACCGGGGAGCTGTTTTTT.

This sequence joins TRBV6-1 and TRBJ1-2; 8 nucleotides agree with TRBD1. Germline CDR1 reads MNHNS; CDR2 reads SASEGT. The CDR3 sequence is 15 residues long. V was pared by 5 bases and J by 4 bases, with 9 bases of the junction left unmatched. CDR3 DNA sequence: TGTGCCAGCAGTTGGACGGGACAGGCCATCTATGGCTACACCTTC. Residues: CASSWTGQAIYGYTF.

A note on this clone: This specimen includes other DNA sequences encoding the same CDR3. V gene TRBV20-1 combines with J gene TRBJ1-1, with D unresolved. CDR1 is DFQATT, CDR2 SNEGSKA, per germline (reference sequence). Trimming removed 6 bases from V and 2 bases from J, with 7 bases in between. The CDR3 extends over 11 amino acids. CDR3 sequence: CSARGNTEAFF. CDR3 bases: TGCAGTGCCCGGGGAAACACTGAAGCTTTCTTT.

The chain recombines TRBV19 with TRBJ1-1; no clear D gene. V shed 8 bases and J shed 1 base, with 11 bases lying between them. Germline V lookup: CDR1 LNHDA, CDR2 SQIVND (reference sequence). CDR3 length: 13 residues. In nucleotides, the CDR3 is TGTGCCAGTTGTGTAGAGGGGAACACTGAAGCTTTCTTT. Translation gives CASCVEGNTEAFF. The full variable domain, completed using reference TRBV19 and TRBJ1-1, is DGGITQSPKYLFRKEGQNVTLSCEQNLNHDAMYWYRQDPGQGLRLIYYSQIVNDFQKGDIAEGYSVSREKKESFPLTVTSAQKNPTAFYLCASCVEGNTEAFFGQGTRLTVV.

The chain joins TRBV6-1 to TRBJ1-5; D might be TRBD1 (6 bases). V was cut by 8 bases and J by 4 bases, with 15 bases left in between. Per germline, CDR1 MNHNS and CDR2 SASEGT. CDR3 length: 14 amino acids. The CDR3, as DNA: TGTGCCAGCTCTGGGACAATATCAAATCAGCCCCAGCATTTT. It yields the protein CASSGTISNQPQHF.

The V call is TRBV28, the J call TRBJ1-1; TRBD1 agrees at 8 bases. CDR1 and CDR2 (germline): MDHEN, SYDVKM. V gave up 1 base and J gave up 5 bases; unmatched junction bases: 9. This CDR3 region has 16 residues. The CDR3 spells CASSLYQGAGRTEAFF. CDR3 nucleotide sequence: TGTGCCAGCAGTTTATACCAGGGGGCTGGAAGAACTGAAGCTTTCTTT.

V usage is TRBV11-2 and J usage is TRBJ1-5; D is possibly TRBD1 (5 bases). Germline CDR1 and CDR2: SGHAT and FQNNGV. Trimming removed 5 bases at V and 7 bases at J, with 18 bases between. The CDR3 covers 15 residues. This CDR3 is CASSKTGGTWQPQHF. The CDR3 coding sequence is TGTGCCAGCAGCAAAACCGGTGGGACGTGGCAGCCCCAGCATTTT.

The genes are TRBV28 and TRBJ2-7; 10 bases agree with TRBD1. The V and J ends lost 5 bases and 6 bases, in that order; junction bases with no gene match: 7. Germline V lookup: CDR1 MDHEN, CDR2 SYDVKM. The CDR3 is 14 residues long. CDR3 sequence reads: CASSAGTGVPEQYF. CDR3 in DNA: TGTGCCAGCAGTGCCGGGACAGGGGTGCCCGAGCAGTACTTC.

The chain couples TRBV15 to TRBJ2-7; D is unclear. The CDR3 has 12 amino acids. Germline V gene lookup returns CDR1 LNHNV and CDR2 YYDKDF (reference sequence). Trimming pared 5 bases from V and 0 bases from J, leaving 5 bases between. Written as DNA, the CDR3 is TGTGCCACCAGCGCTAGCTCCTACGAGCAGTACTTC. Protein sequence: CATSASSYEQYF.

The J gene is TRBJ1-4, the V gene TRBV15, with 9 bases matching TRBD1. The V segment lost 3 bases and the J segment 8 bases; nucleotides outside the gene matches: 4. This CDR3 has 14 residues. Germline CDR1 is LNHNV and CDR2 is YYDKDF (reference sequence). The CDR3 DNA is TGTGCCACCAGCAGGGACAGGGGATTCGAAAAACTGTTTTTT. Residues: CATSRDRGFEKLFF.

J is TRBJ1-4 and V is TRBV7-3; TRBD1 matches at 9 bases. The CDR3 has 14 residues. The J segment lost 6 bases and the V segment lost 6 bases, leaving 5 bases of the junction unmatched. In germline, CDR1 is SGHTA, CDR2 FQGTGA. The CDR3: CASRAGTGYEKLFF. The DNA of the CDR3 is TGTGCCAGCAGGGCCGGGACAGGGTATGAAAAACTGTTTTTT.

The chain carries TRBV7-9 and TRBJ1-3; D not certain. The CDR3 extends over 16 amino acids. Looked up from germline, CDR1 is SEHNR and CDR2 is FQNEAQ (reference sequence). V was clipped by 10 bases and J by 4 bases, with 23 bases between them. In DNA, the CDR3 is TGTGCCACAAGGGATGTTCATGGTGTTTCGGGAAACACCATATATTTT. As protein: CATRDVHGVSGNTIYF.

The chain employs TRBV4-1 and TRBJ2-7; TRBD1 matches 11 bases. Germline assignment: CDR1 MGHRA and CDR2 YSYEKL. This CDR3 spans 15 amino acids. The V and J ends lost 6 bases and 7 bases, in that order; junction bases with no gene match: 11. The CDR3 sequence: CASRTGTGGIGEQYF. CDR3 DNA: TGCGCCAGCAGAACCGGGACAGGGGGGATCGGAGAGCAGTACTTC.

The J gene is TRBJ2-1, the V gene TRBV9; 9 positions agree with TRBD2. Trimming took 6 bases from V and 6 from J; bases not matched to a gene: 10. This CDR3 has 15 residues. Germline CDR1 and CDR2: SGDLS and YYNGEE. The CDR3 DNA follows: TGTGCCAGCAACCCAGGCGGGGGGGGACCCAATGAGCAGTTCTTC. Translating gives CASNPGGGGPNEQFF.

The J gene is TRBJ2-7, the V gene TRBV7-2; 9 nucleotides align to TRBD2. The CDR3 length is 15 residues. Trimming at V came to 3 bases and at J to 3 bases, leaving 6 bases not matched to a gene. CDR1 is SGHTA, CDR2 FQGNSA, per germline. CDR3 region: CASSFYSGGLYEQYF. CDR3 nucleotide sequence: TGTGCCAGCAGCTTTTATAGCGGGGGCCTCTACGAGCAGTACTTC.